The T cell receptor (beta chain) under discussion was sequenced for a study of technical replicates of blood from a handful of donors. The V gene end was trimmed by 0 bases and the J gene end by 3 bases; junction bases not matched to a gene: 0. CDR3 length: 14 residues. Germline assignment: CDR1 SGHDT and CDR2 YYEEEE. Using immunoSEQ multiplex PCR, the repertoire was profiled, and TCRdb retains in-frame clones only, with some absent. The sample lists 79,000 or so clones; 85% to 95% were seen once. The receptor was derived from a human donor in good health. Material: T cells isolated from PBMCs. The chain recombines TRBV5-6 with TRBJ2-1; 7 bases map to TRBD1. CDR3 nucleotides: TGTGCCAGCAGCTTGGGGGACAGCTACAATGAGCAGTTCTTC. It specifies CASSLGDSYNEQFF.